The 26 T cell receptor beta chains in this list originate from one sample, sequenced in a study of metastatic and nonmetastatic thyroid tumors. Until they underwent thyroid surgery, no patient had received any treatment. With MiXCR, TCRdb called clones anew from the PCR reads. The sample comprises some 20,000 clones, roughly 9.7% of which are singletons, and roughly 30% rests with the top ten. The specimen sequenced was blood. These TCRs come from a female donor with papillary thyroid cancer or a benign thyroid nodule (not recorded which). Some clones in this sample may be carry-over from other donors' samples.

Comment on this clone: One end of the junction fails to match germline, which may point to a read error. V usage is TRBV5-1 and J usage is TRBJ2-3; D ambiguous. Germline V gene data show CDR1 as SGHRS and CDR2 as YFSETQ. The CDR3 consists of 16 residues. CDR3 residues: CSSSPNSWTYTDTQYF. For the CDR3, the DNA is TGCTCCAGCAGCCCGAATAGCTGGACGTACACAGATACGCAGTATTTT.

This clone was counted a few times. The chain joins TRBV6-1 to TRBJ2-7, with D maybe TRBD1 (5 bases). Per the germline V gene, CDR1 is MNHNS and CDR2 is SASEGT. The CDR3 runs to 13 residues. V shed 11 bases and J shed 0 bases, with 14 bases lying between them. The CDR3 DNA reads TGTGCCCGCCGAACAGGAATCTCCTACGAGCAGTACTTC. Residues: CARRTGISYEQYF.

Only a few counts were recorded for this clone. This may arise from a read error, as a much more abundant clone is one base away. The rearrangement joins TRBV20-1 to TRBJ1-1; D may be TRBD1 (6 bases). Germline V gene sequence: CDR1 DFQATT, CDR2 SNEGSKA (reference sequence). The CDR3 covers 14 residues. CDR3 in DNA: TGCAGTGCTCACAGGGTATGGGGGGGCACTGAAGCTCTCTTT. The encoded protein is CSAHRVWGGTEALF.

Many counts were recorded for this clone. The chain recombines TRBV30 with TRBJ1-1; perhaps TRBD1 as D (6 bases). Trimming took off 0 bases at V and 5 bases at J, with 16 bases between the two ends. Germline lookup yields CDR1 GTSNPN and CDR2 SVGIG (reference sequence). The CDR3 totals 15 residues. CDR3 region: CAWSVPGGRGTEAFF. The CDR3 nucleotides are TGTGCCTGGAGTGTACCGGGGGGCCGGGGGACTGAAGCTTTCTTT. Supplemented by reference TRBV30 and TRBJ1-1, the full variable domain reads SQTIHQWPATLVQPVGSPLSLECTVEGTSNPNLYWYRQAAGRGLQLLFYSVGIGQISSEVPQNLSASRPQDRQFILSSKKLLLSDSGFYLCAWSVPGGRGTEAFFGQGTRLTVV.

This clone appeared a few times. The junction and the germline gene differ at one end; a read error may be behind it. The chain recombines TRBV19 with TRBJ2-3; D is ambiguous. Germline V gene sequence: CDR1 LNHDA, CDR2 SQIVND (reference sequence). The CDR3 runs 14 residues. The CDR3 nucleotides are TGTGCCACCGAAGTGGTCGGAAGCACATATACGCAGTATTTT. This gives the protein CATEVVGSTYTQYF.

As to this clone: A much bigger clone sits one base away, suggesting this may be a read error. The V and J genes are TRBV18 and TRBJ2-7; unclear D gene. The CDR3 is 14 amino acids. The germline CDR1 and CDR2 sequences are KGHSH and LQKENI. V dropped 4 bases and J dropped 6 bases, with 16 bases sitting between them. The chain's CDR3 is CASSRYRASVEQYF. CDR3 bases: TGTGCCAGCTCACGCTACCGGGCGTCGGTCGAGCAGTACTTC.

This clone was counted many times. The rearrangement uses TRBV2 and TRBJ1-1; D is undetermined. The CDR3 has 12 amino acids. The germline gives CDR1 SNHLY, CDR2 FYNNEI. Trimming took 7 bases from V and 5 from J, leaving 11 bases between them. The CDR3 sequence is CASNQAGTEAFF. Written as DNA, the CDR3 is TGTGCCAGCAACCAGGCTGGAACTGAAGCTTTCTTT.

This clone was seen many times. V is TRBV6-2 or TRBV6-3 and J is TRBJ1-2; D may be TRBD1 (5 bases). V lost 4 bases, J lost 0 bases, and 12 bases lay in between. Per the germline V gene, CDR1 is MNHEY and CDR2 is SVGEGT. This CDR3 is 15 amino acids long. The CDR3 sequence is CASSSPGTANYGYTF. As DNA, the CDR3 is TGTGCCAGCAGTTCCCCCGGGACGGCTAACTATGGCTACACCTTC.

This clone was seen many times. The chain recombines TRBV20-1 with TRBJ1-2; no firm D call. The germline V gene has CDR1 DFQATT and CDR2 SNEGSKA (reference sequence). V shed 0 bases and J shed 4 bases, with 15 bases lying between them. The CDR3 is made up of 15 amino acids. This CDR3 reads CSARDHSIFVYGYTF. CDR3 nucleotide sequence: TGCAGTGCTAGAGATCACTCTATATTCGTCTATGGCTACACCTTC.

This clone has ten or more counts. The same CDR3 can be traced to other DNA sequences in this sample. J is TRBJ2-1 and V is TRBV7-3, with 11 bases that match TRBD2. The germline V gene encodes CDR1 SGHTA and CDR2 FQGTGA. This CDR3 has 15 residues. V lost 5 bases to trimming and J lost 4 bases; unmatched junction nucleotides: 4. The CDR3 reads CASSPLAGVYNEQFF. In nucleotides, the CDR3 is TGTGCCAGCAGCCCACTAGCGGGGGTGTACAATGAGCAGTTCTTC.

On this clone: The junction departs from the called germline gene at one end, perhaps through a read error. The gene calls are TRBV19 and TRBJ1-2; 10 bases map to TRBD1. Germline assignment: CDR1 LNHDA and CDR2 SQIVND (reference sequence). There are 15 residues in the CDR3. The CDR3 sequence is CASSIGGQGNYDYTF. The CDR3 nucleotides are TGTGCCAGTAGTATAGGGGGACAGGGGAACTATGACTACACCTTC.

Sample share makes this clone medium-sized. This chain uses TRBV6-4 with TRBJ2-1, with 7 bases lining up with TRBD2. Germline V gene data show CDR1 as MRHNA and CDR2 as SNTAGT. V gave up 6 bases and J gave up 1 base; unmatched junction bases: 6. The CDR3 runs to 15 residues. CDR3 residues: CASSELADSYNEQFF. DNA for the CDR3: TGTGCCAGCAGCGAGCTAGCGGATTCCTACAATGAGCAGTTCTTC.

The rearrangement uses TRBV30 and TRBJ2-1; D is uncertain. V lost 0 bases and J 5 bases, leaving 8 bases between the germline ends. Germline V gene lookup returns CDR1 GTSNPN and CDR2 SVGIG (reference sequence). CDR3 length equals 13 residues. CDR3: CAWSVTQDNEQFF. DNA for the CDR3: TGTGCCTGGAGTGTAACCCAGGACAATGAGCAGTTCTTC.

This clone appeared many times. The rearrangement uses TRBV20-1 and TRBJ1-1; TRBD1 matches 7 bases. V shed 5 bases and J 3 bases; nucleotides not matched to a gene: 12. There are 15 residues in the CDR3. Germline assignment: CDR1 DFQATT and CDR2 SNEGSKA (reference sequence). The CDR3 region is CSAAGAEGADTEAFF. The CDR3 nucleotides are TGCAGTGCTGCCGGCGCGGAGGGGGCGGACACTGAAGCTTTCTTT.

This clone was detected many times. The CDR3 loop is CATSRGDSHGETQYF. In DNA form, the CDR3 reads TGTGCCACCAGCAGAGGGGACTCTCATGGGGAGACCCAGTACTTC. V usage is TRBV15 and J usage is TRBJ2-5; D is perhaps TRBD2 (6 bases). Germline V gene lookup returns CDR1 LNHNV and CDR2 YYDKDF (reference sequence). The CDR3 consists of 15 residues. The germline V and J ends were trimmed by 1 base and 5 bases, with 14 bases remaining between them.

By sample share, this clone is medium-sized. The CDR3 sequence: CASSLSQLEQFF. The CDR3 DNA follows: TGTGCCAGCAGTTTATCCCAGCTCGAGCAGTTCTTC. The rearrangement uses TRBV28 and TRBJ2-1; no reliable D call. Germline V gives CDR1 MDHEN, CDR2 SYDVKM. The CDR3 runs to 12 residues. The germline V and J ends were trimmed by 1 base and 10 bases, with 8 bases remaining between them.

This clone was counted at least ten times. The chain employs TRBV20-1 and TRBJ2-3, with TRBD2 as a possible D gene (6 bases). The CDR3 runs to 14 residues. Between the trimmed V and J ends, which lost 7 bases and 6 bases, there was a span of 20 bases. From germline, CDR1 is DFQATT and CDR2 SNEGSKA (reference sequence). The CDR3 loop reads CSVEDPLAQDTQYF. The DNA for the CDR3 is TGCAGTGTCGAGGACCCACTAGCACAGGATACGCAGTATTTT.

The gene calls are TRBV12-3 or TRBV12-4 and TRBJ2-7, with 14 bases matching TRBD2. The CDR3 extends over 16 amino acids. J gave up 3 bases and V 4 bases, and 5 bases lay outside the gene matches. The CDR3 DNA is TGTGCCAGCAGTTCAGGGACTAGCGGGAGCATCTACGAGCAGTACTTC. Its protein is CASSSGTSGSIYEQYF.

This clone appeared a few times. Possible read error: a much larger clone is one base away. J is TRBJ2-2 and V is TRBV2, with D perhaps matching TRBD2 (5 bases). Germline CDR1 SNHLY, CDR2 FYNNEI. V was pared by 2 bases and J by 4 bases, with 14 bases between. The CDR3 has 16 amino acids. The CDR3 here is CASSELANRGTGELFF. The CDR3 nucleotides read TGTGCCAGCAGTGAATTAGCGAATCGGGGCACCGGGGAGCTGTTTTTT.

Within the sample, this clone is medium-sized. This chain connects TRBV6-2 or TRBV6-3 to TRBJ2-6; TRBD1 matches 7 bases. This CDR3 spans 15 amino acids. The junction had 4 bases not matched to a gene; V was cut back by 6 bases and J by 2 bases. In germline, CDR1 is MNHEY, CDR2 SVGEGT. CDR3 amino acids: CASRETGAGANVLTF. CDR3 coding DNA: TGTGCCAGCAGGGAAACAGGGGCTGGGGCCAACGTCCTGACTTTC.

This clone was seen many times. The rearrangement joins TRBV19 to TRBJ2-3; the D gene could be TRBD1 or TRBD2 (5 bases each). The V end was cut by 5 bases, the J end by 5 bases, with 14 bases between. Per germline, CDR1 LNHDA and CDR2 SQIVND (reference sequence). The length of the CDR3 is 14 residues. CDR3 loop: CASSLGTAKDTQYF. The CDR3 nucleotides read TGTGCCAGTAGTTTGGGGACGGCTAAAGATACGCAGTATTTT.

Many counts were recorded for this clone. This rearrangement joins TRBV28 to TRBJ1-3, with D unclear. Germline V CDR1 and CDR2: MDHEN, SYDVKM. The CDR3 extends over 13 amino acids. V lost 4 bases to trimming and J lost 4 bases, with 8 bases between them. The CDR3 reads CASSSGLGNTIYF. In DNA, the CDR3 is TGTGCCAGCAGTTCAGGATTAGGAAACACCATATATTTT.

In the case of this clone: The junction departs from the called germline gene at one end, perhaps through a read error. V gene TRBV5-1 combines with J gene TRBJ2-7, with D perhaps matching TRBD1 or TRBD2 (6 bases each). In germline, CDR1 is SGHRS, CDR2 YFSETQ. The CDR3 has 15 residues. The CDR3 nucleotides read TGCTCCAGCAGCTTGGTTGGGGGGCTCTCTAGAGATCAGTACTTC. Its protein is CSSSLVGGLSRDQYF.

This clone was seen many times. This chain uses TRBV20-1 with TRBJ2-7, with a tentative D call TRBD2 (5 bases). The length of the CDR3 is 14 residues. V was clipped by 2 bases and J by 2 bases, with 13 bases between them. The germline CDR1 and CDR2 sequences are DFQATT and SNEGSKA (reference sequence). CDR3 in amino acids: CSARPTVGTYEQYF. CDR3 DNA sequence: TGCAGTGCTAGACCCACAGTCGGGACCTACGAGCAGTACTTC.

This clone occurred many times. The chain employs TRBV12-3 or TRBV12-4 and TRBJ1-5; a weak D match, TRBD1 (5 bases). This CDR3 has 18 amino acids. V was trimmed by 6 bases and J by 1 base, leaving 22 bases between them. The CDR3, as DNA: TGTGCCAGCAGGGACGGTTCTGGGGGTTCGGGGAGCAATCAGCCCCAGCATTTT. It specifies CASRDGSGGSGSNQPQHF.

Details on this clone: The identical CDR3 is also encoded by other nucleotide sequences in the sample. The chain is built from TRBV4-1 and TRBJ2-7; TRBD2 is a possible D gene (5 bases). CDR1 MGHRA and CDR2 YSYEKL come from the germline V gene. This CDR3 spans 16 amino acids. Between the trimmed V and J ends, which lost 6 bases and 2 bases, there was a span of 20 bases. In nucleotides, the CDR3 is TGCGCCAGCAGTTCTCCTCCAGGAGGCTGTACCTACGAGCAGTACTTC. It is translated as CASSSPPGGCTYEQYF.